The present TCR beta chain was sequenced within a study of cytomegalovirus exposure and HLA in healthy donors. Study background: Genetic ancestry analysis placed about 76% of the 400 or so donors that were genotyped in the Caucasian-associated cluster.

This clone was detected only once. Its target is not known. Study results and caveats: Earlier findings revealed that most TCR beta V segments proved productive either about 90% or about 30% of the time.

Vbeta (60) and Jbeta (13) primers were used in the PCR. Assay used: immunoSEQ multiplex PCR; TCRdb lists only in-frame clones, some missing. The sample includes approximately 92,000 clones, roughly 63% seen only once; the top ten take roughly 2.7%. Germline loops: CDR1 GTSNPN, CDR2 SVGIG (reference sequence). Trimming took 2 bases from V and 7 from J, leaving 12 bases between them. The CDR3 contains 13 residues. Healthy bone marrow donors made up the cohort. This TCR was recovered from a man in his fifties or sixties in good health and CMV-seronegative. The sample was PBMCs. The chain employs TRBV30 and TRBJ1-5; D is undetermined. CDR3 nucleotides: TGTGCCTGGAGTCAGAGGTTGAGCCAGCCCCAGCATTTT. It is translated as CAWSQRLSQPQHF.